One T cell receptor (beta chain) is described in this entry. Its antigen is still unknown. No clone much larger than this one lies a single base away; base qualities are absent. Library preparation was by the immunoSEQ multiplex PCR assay. T cell repertoires were profiled by deep sequencing of rearranged TCR beta loci, alongside multiparametric flow cytometry. TCRdb obtained this table from immuneACCESS and retained in-frame rearrangements with V and J assigned. These tables miss some clones; where compared with another copy, unresolved V genes account for less than half of the shortfall, and the remainder is unexplained. The sample records 35,000 to 40,000 clones, 85% of which are singletons. The ten biggest clones cover under 3% of the sample. Trimming accounts for 1 base at V and 4 bases at J, while the number of junction bases matched to no gene is 9. The CDR3 covers 16 residues, taking in both the cysteine and the phenylalanine. Solely the CDR3 DNA is kept, with 48 bases framed from the first base.

This sample was taken from a study of lymphopenia after photon versus proton radiotherapy (dated by TCRdb to 2018 to 2020). Regarding the study in general: Photon and proton radiation therapy were compared by the study for their immunological effects in patients with gastrointestinal tumors who developed high-grade lymphopenia. The roughly 20 patients in the cohort had gastrointestinal tumors, were treated with either photon or proton therapy, and subsequently developed lymphopenia. The goal of the study was to characterize the differences between the two radiation modalities in how they affect the immune system.

Overall results and qualifications from the work: Once the lymphocyte count had reached its nadir, the repertoires of photon-treated patients showed oligoclonal expansion, particularly of CD8+ Temra cells, and this expansion drove the decline in diversity. The survival association was assessed only in patients who died, and the authors presented better survival with proton therapy as a possibility rather than a demonstrated result. Proton-treated patients stayed relatively stable during treatment, while photon-treated patients lost naive T cells and TCR diversity and gained effector/memory populations. Across the cohort, an inverse correlation was found between a larger post-nadir drop in TCR diversity and overall survival time among patients who died.

The sequencing used peripheral blood, collected from a patient treated with photon-based radiotherapy. The receptor was derived from a man between 45 and 60 years old with gastric cancer. The chain is encoded by TRBV5-3 joined to TRBJ2-5; TRBD2 lines up with 8 middle nucleotides. TRBV5-3 is designated an ORF whose function remains uncertain. The CDR3 here reads CARSLFGSGGGETQYF. Read as DNA, the sequence is TGTGCCAGAAGCTTGTTTGGCTCGGGAGGGGGAGAGACCCAGTACTTC.